This TCR beta chain was retrieved from a study of blood T cell repertoires in COVID-19. Study information: Acute and convalescent COVID-19 specimens originated in the United States, Italy and Spain. In each case, the material was cDNA or gDNA derived from T cells, B-cell-depleted T cells, or PBMCs.

In the source study's methods: Estimation of nucleated cell counts relied on the amplification of reference gene primers. Method: immunoSEQ multiplex PCR; TCRdb's copy keeps in-frame clones and lacks some. Clone size and the V and J calls come from that table; the DNA yielded D and trimming. The profile shows about 490,000 clones, 70% to 90% of them singletons. The CDR3 runs 14 residues. Looked up from germline, CDR1 is MDHEN and CDR2 is SYDVKM. The junction had 5 bases not matched to a gene; V was cut back by 3 bases and J by 5 bases. J is TRBJ2-7 and V is TRBV28, with 9 bases that match TRBD1. The TCR originated in a human donor in a cohort sampled during active COVID-19. The sample comprised peripheral blood. CDR3 sequence: CASSLGTGRDEQYF. The CDR3 nucleotides are TGTGCCAGCAGTTTGGGGACAGGGAGGGACGAGCAGTACTTC.